The clone carrying this T cell receptor (beta chain) was picked up one time. The same CDR3 can be traced to other DNA sequences in this sample. This record comes from a study of shared T cell receptors in the human thymus. Sequencing used immunoSEQ multiplex PCR; TCRdb keeps in-frame clones, though not all of them. The table includes 500,000 to 850,000 clones, 70% to 90% detected once. With V trimmed by 5 bases and J by 0 bases, 5 bases remained unmatched. The germline V gene has CDR1 SEHNR and CDR2 FQNEAQ (reference sequence). CDR3 size: 15 residues. This sample also belongs to another study, concerning human thymus T cells.

The chain couples TRBV7-9 to TRBJ1-1; 8 bases align to TRBD1. Sequencing was done on a sample of thymocytes. This TCR was sampled from a boy under two years old with a congenital heart defect. CDR3 residues: CASSPRQGMNTEAFF. In DNA form, the CDR3 reads TGTGCCAGCAGCCCAAGACAGGGGATGAACACTGAAGCTTTCTTT.